The next 16 T cell receptor beta chains were all read from a single sample in a study of siplizumab effects on memory and regulatory T cells. Repertoires were generated with immunoSEQ multiplex PCR, while TCRdb's copy carries only in-frame clones and drops some. The top ten clones hold 0.55% to 0.65% of a sample with 100,000 or so clones, roughly 92% of them seen once. The sample was Tregs sorted from blood. The receptors stem from a human donor in good health.

The chain has TRBV7-9 and TRBJ1-2; no reliable D call. The CDR3 runs 15 residues. Trimming removed 2 bases from V and 1 base from J, with 11 bases in between. The germline V gene encodes CDR1 SEHNR and CDR2 FQNEAQ (reference sequence). CDR3 loop: CASSLNRQFNYGYTF. The CDR3 region has the DNA TGTGCCAGCAGCTTAAACCGCCAATTTAACTATGGCTACACCTTC.

This clone appeared once. V usage is TRBV14 and J usage is TRBJ2-5; unclear D gene. The CDR3 has 15 residues. Per the germline V gene, CDR1 is SGHDN and CDR2 is FVKESK. Between the trimmed V and J ends, which lost 1 base and 4 bases, there was a span of 13 bases. The CDR3 spells CASSQGIFWGETQYF. Here the CDR3 DNA reads TGTGCCAGCAGCCAAGGGATTTTTTGGGGAGAGACCCAGTACTTC.

The V call is TRBV29-1, the J call TRBJ2-1; D possibly uses TRBD1 or TRBD2 (6 bases each). CDR1 is SQVTM, CDR2 ANQGSEA, per germline. V was pared by 8 bases and J by 9 bases, with 20 bases between. There are 13 residues in the CDR3. CDR3 sequence: CSSWRMGGGEQFF. The CDR3 DNA is TGCAGCAGCTGGCGTATGGGGGGCGGTGAGCAGTTCTTC.

The chain links TRBV19 to TRBJ2-1; TRBD2 agrees at 10 bases. Trimming took 1 base from V and 8 from J; bases not matched to a gene: 11. From germline, CDR1 is LNHDA and CDR2 SQIVND (reference sequence). This CDR3 spans 17 amino acids. CDR3 DNA: TGTGCCAGTAGTATAGGCCTCCTAGCGGGAGTAGGGGATGAGCAGTTCTTC. Its protein is CASSIGLLAGVGDEQFF.

This chain uses TRBV6-1 with TRBJ1-1; 7 nucleotides align to TRBD1. The V gene's germline CDR1 is MNHNS and CDR2 SASEGT. The CDR3 loop spans 14 amino acids. V trimming: 6 bases; J trimming: 4 bases; junction bases outside the gene matches: 8. The CDR3 nucleotides read TGTGCCAGCAGAAGAGGGACAGCAGGCACTGAAGCTTTCTTT. It yields the protein CASRRGTAGTEAFF.

This chain uses TRBV5-6 with TRBJ1-5; D not resolved. V was pared by 5 bases and J by 1 base, with 13 bases between. The germline gives CDR1 SGHDT, CDR2 YYEEEE. The CDR3 has 15 residues. CDR3 bases: TGTGCCAGCAGACCCAAGAAGGGCAGCAATCAGCCCCAGCATTTT. Its protein product is CASRPKKGSNQPQHF.

The genes are TRBV6-5 and TRBJ2-1, with a possible D match to TRBD2 (5 bases). The CDR3 sequence is 15 residues long. Germline CDR1 is MNHEY and CDR2 is SVGAGI. Trimming left V 10 bases short and J 7 bases short, with 23 bases between. The CDR3, as DNA: TGTGCCACCACCAGAGGGTCCCGAGGCTCTAATGAGCAGTTCTTC. This gives the protein CATTRGSRGSNEQFF.

The chain carries TRBV9 and TRBJ2-2; tentative D call: TRBD1 (6 bases). The CDR3 length is 17 residues. Germline assignment: CDR1 SGDLS and CDR2 YYNGEE. V was pared by 2 bases and J by 6 bases, with 20 bases between. As DNA, the CDR3 is TGTGCCAGCAGCGTTAATCCGGCGAGGGCAGGGGCCGGGGAGCTGTTTTTT. The encoded protein is CASSVNPARAGAGELFF.

The chain recombines TRBV28 with TRBJ1-2, with D perhaps TRBD1 (6 bases). Per germline, CDR1 MDHEN and CDR2 SYDVKM. Trimming removed 3 bases from V and 4 bases from J, with 9 bases in between. The CDR3 contains 13 residues. The CDR3 DNA follows: TGTGCCAGCAGTTTGGACAGTCTCTATGGCTACACCTTC. This codes for CASSLDSLYGYTF.

The DNA for the CDR3 is TGCGCCAGCAAAACTAGCGGGAGTATTGAGCAGTTCTTC. It encodes CASKTSGSIEQFF. The chain links TRBV5-1 to TRBJ2-1; 11 bases match TRBD2. The germline gives CDR1 SGHRS, CDR2 YFSETQ. The CDR3 sequence is 13 residues long. The V segment lost 6 bases and the J segment 9 bases; nucleotides outside the gene matches: 5.

The rearrangement uses TRBV28 and TRBJ1-5, with 8 nucleotides matching TRBD1. Trimming at V came to 7 bases and at J to 2 bases, leaving 7 bases not matched to a gene. The CDR3 contains 15 residues. Germline lookup yields CDR1 MDHEN and CDR2 SYDVKM. CDR3: CASNPRGQGNQPQHF. In DNA, the CDR3 is TGTGCCAGCAATCCGAGGGGACAGGGCAATCAGCCCCAGCATTTT.

The V call is TRBV6-1, the J call TRBJ2-7; no clear D. The ends were cut back, 8 bases at V and 0 bases at J, with 11 bases in the middle. CDR3 length equals 13 residues. The germline V gene encodes CDR1 MNHNS and CDR2 SASEGT. CDR3 sequence reads: CASGNRNSYEQYF. The DNA of the CDR3 is TGTGCCAGCGGAAACAGAAACTCCTACGAGCAGTACTTC.

The chain carries TRBV6-6 and TRBJ1-2; 7 nucleotides agree with TRBD1. V lost 2 bases, J lost 4 bases, and 7 bases stayed unmatched. Germline V gene lookup returns CDR1 MNHNY and CDR2 SVGAGI (reference sequence). The CDR3 is 15 amino acids. The CDR3 nucleotides are TGTGCCAGCAGTTACCGCCCGGGACAGACCTATGGCTACACCTTC. Translating it yields CASSYRPGQTYGYTF.

The rearrangement links TRBV6-1 to TRBJ1-3, with D hard to call. V was clipped by 3 bases and J by 1 base, with 7 bases between them. Looked up from germline, CDR1 is MNHNS and CDR2 is SASEGT. The CDR3 is 14 amino acids. In DNA, the CDR3 is TGTGCCAGCAGTGAGAGGGCTTCTGGAAACACCATATATTTT. Its translation is CASSERASGNTIYF.

This rearrangement joins TRBV9 to TRBJ2-3; 15 bases align to TRBD2. The CDR3 spans 18 residues. Germline values: CDR1 SGDLS, CDR2 YYNGEE. With V trimmed by 4 bases and J by 4 bases, 10 bases remained unmatched. Here the CDR3 reads CASSPIGLAGGPSDTQYF. The CDR3, as DNA: TGTGCCAGCAGCCCCATCGGACTAGCGGGAGGGCCCTCAGATACGCAGTATTTT.

This chain connects TRBV15 to TRBJ2-5; D is unclear. CDR3 length: 13 residues. V lost 1 base to trimming and J lost 3 bases, with 6 bases between them. Germline V gives CDR1 LNHNV, CDR2 YYDKDF (reference sequence). The CDR3 nucleotides are TGTGCCACCAGCAGAGCCCCCGAAGAGACCCAGTACTTC. Encoded protein: CATSRAPEETQYF.